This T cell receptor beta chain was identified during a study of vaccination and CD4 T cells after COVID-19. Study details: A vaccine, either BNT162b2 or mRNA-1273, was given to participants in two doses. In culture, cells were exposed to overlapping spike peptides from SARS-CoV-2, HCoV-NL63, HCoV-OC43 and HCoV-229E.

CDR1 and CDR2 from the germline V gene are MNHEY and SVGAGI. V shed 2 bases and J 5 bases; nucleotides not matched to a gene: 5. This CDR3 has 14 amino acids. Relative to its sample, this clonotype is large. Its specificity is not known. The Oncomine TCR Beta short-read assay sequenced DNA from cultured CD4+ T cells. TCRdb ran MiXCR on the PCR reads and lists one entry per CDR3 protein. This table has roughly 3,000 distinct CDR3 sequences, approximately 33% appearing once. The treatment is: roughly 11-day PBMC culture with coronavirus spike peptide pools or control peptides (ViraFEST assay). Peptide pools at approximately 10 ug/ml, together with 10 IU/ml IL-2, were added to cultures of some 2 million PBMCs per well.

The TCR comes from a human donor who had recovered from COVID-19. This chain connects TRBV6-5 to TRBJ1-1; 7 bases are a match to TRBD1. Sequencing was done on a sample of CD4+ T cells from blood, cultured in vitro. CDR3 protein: CASSYNRGLTEAFF. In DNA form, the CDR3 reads TGTGCCAGCAGTTACAACAGGGGATTGACTGAAGCTTTCTTT.